This T cell receptor beta chain was profiled in a study of blood T cell repertoires in COVID-19. Study at large: In each case, the material was cDNA or gDNA derived from T cells, B-cell-depleted T cells, or PBMCs.

The length of the CDR3 is 15 residues. V lost 7 bases, J lost 5 bases, and 9 bases stayed unmatched. Germline V gene data show CDR1 as LGHDT and CDR2 as YNNKEL (reference sequence). Repertoires were generated with immunoSEQ multiplex PCR, while TCRdb's copy carries only in-frame clones and drops some. The profile covers about 150,000 clones, with 76% appearing a single time and less than 4.5% taken by the ten largest. The origin of this receptor is a woman aged 80 or older with acute or convalescent COVID-19. The sample comprised peripheral blood. V and J are TRBV3-1 (or the pseudogene TRBV3-2) and TRBJ2-3, with 10 nucleotides matching TRBD2. The CDR3, as DNA: TGTGCCAGCAACCCGGGGACTAGCGCTGTAGATACGCAGTATTTT. This gives the protein CASNPGTSAVDTQYF.